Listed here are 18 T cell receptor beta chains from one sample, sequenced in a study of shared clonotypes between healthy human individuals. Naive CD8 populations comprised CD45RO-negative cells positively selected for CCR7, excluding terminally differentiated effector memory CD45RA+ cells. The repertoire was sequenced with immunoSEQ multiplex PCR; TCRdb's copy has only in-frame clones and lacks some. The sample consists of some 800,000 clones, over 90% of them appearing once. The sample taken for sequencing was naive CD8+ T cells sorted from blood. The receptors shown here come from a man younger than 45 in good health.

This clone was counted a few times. CDR3 in amino acids: CASSLGQGTGELFF. DNA of the CDR3: TGTGCCAGCAGTCTGGGACAGGGCACCGGGGAGCTGTTTTTT. The chain combines TRBV27 with TRBJ2-2, with TRBD1 identical over 9 bases. CDR1 is MNHEY and CDR2 is SMNVEV in the germline V gene (reference sequence). The CDR3 is 14 residues long. The V segment lost 5 bases and the J segment 4 bases; nucleotides outside the gene matches: 2.

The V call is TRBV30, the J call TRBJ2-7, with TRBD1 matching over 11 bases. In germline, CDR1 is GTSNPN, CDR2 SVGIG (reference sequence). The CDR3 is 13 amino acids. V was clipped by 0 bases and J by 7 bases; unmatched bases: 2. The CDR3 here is CAWSVGQGGEQYF. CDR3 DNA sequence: TGTGCCTGGAGTGTGGGACAGGGGGGGGAGCAGTACTTC.

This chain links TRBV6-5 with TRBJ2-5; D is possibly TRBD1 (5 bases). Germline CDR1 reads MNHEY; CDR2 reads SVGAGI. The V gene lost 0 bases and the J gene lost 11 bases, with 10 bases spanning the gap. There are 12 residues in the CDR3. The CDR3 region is CASSYSQDTQYF. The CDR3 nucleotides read TGTGCCAGCAGTTACTCTCAGGACACACAGTACTTC.

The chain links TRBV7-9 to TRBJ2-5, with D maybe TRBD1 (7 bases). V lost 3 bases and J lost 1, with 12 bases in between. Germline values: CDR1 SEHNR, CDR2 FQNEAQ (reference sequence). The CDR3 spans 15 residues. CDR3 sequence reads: CASSLRGQTQETQYF. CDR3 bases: TGTGCCAGCAGCTTGCGGGGACAGACCCAAGAGACCCAGTACTTC.

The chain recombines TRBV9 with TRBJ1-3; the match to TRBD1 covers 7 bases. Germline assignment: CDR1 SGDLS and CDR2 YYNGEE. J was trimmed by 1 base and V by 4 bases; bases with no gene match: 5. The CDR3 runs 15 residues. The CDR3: CASSTTGWSGNTIYF. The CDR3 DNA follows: TGTGCCAGCAGCACGACAGGGTGGTCTGGAAACACCATATATTTT.

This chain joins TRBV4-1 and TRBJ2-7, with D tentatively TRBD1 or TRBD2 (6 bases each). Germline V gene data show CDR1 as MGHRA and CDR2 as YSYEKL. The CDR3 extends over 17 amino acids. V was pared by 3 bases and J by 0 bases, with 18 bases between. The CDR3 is CASSQGGTGLSSYEQYF. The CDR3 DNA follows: TGCGCCAGCAGCCAGGGGGGCACGGGACTCAGCTCCTACGAGCAGTACTTC.

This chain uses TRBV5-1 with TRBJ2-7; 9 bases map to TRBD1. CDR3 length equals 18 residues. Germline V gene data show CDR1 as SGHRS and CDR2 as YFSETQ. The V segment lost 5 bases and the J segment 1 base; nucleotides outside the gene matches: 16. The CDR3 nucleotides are TGCGCCAGCAGTAAAAATCCGGGACAGGGTTTCTTGTCCTACGAGCAGTACTTC. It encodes CASSKNPGQGFLSYEQYF.

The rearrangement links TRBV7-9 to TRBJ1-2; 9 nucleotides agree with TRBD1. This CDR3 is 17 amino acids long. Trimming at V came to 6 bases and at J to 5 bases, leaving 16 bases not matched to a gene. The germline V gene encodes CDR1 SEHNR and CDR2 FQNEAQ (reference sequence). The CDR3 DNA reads TGTGCCAGCAGTTACGTGGGACAGGGAGCGTCGAGGTATGGCTACACCTTC. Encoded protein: CASSYVGQGASRYGYTF.

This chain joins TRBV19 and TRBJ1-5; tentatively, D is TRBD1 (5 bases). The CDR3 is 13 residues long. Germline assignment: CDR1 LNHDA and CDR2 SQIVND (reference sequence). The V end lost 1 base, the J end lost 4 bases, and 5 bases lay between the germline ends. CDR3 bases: TGTGCCAGTAGTATAGGGGGGAATCAGCCCCAGCATTTT. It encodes CASSIGGNQPQHF.

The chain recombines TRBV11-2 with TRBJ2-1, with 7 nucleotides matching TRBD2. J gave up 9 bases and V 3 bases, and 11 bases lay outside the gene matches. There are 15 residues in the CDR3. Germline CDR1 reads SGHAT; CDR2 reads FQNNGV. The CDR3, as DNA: TGTGCCAGCAGCTTCGAGGGCGGGAGAATTCCTGAGCAGTTCTTC. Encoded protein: CASSFEGGRIPEQFF.

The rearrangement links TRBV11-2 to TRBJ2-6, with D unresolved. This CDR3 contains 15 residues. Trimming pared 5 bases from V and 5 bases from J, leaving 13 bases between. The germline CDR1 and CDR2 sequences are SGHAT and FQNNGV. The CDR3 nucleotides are TGTGCCAGCAGCAAGCAACAAAGTCGGGCCAACGTCCTGACTTTC. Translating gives CASSKQQSRANVLTF.

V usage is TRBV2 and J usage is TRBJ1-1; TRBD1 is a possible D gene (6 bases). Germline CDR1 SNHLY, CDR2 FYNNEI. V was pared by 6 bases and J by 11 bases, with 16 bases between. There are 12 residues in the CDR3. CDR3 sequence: CASSHRVTDAFF. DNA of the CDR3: TGTGCCAGCAGCCACAGGGTCACCGACGCTTTCTTT.

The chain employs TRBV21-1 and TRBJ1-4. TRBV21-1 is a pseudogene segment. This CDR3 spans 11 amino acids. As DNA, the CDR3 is TGTGCCAGCAGCATACGAGAAAAACTGTTTTTT. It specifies CASSIREKLFF.

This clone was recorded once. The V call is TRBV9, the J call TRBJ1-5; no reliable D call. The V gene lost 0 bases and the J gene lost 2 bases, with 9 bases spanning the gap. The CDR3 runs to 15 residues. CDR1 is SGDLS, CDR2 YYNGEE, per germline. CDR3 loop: CASSVAATGNQPQHF. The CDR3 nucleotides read TGTGCCAGCAGCGTAGCTGCGACCGGCAATCAGCCCCAGCATTTT.

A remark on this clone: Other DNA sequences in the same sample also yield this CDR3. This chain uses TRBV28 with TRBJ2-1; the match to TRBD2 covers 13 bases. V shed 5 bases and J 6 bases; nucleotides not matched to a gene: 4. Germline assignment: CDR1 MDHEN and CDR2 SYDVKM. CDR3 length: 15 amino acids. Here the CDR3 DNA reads TGTGCCAGCAGTCCCGGACTAGCGGGAGTCAATGAGCAGTTCTTC. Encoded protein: CASSPGLAGVNEQFF.

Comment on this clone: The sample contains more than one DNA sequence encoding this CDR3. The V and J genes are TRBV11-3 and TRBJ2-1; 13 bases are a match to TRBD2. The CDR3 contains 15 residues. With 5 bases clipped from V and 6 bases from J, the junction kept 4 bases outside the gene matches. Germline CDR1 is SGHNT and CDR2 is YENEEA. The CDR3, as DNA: TGTGCCAGCAGCCCACGACTAGCGGGAGGCAATGAGCAGTTCTTC. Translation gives CASSPRLAGGNEQFF.

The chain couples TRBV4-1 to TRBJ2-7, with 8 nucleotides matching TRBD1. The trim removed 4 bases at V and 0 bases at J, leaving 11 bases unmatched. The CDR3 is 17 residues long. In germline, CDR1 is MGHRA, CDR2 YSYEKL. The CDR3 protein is CASSPKRPGTGSYEQYF. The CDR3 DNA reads TGCGCCAGCAGCCCTAAACGACCCGGGACAGGCTCCTACGAGCAGTACTTC.

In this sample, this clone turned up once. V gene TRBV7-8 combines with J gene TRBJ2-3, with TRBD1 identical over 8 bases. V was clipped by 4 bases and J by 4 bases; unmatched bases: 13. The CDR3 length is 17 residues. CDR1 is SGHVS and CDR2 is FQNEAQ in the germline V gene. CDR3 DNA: TGTGCCAGCAGCTCACCCCCAGGGGGCTTAATCTCAGATACGCAGTATTTT. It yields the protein CASSSPPGGLISDTQYF.